This TCR beta chain was sequenced in a study of shared clonotypes between healthy human individuals. About the study: The composition of the donors was a couple of women and a few men aged 18 to 49.

As concerns this clone: Its antigen is as yet unknown.

V shed 0 bases and J shed 0 bases, with 6 bases lying between them. Germline assignment: CDR1 SGHTA and CDR2 FQGTGA. This CDR3 contains 14 residues. Findings and limits, study-wide: The four-donor shared clonotypes exceeded non-shared clonotypes in generation probability, with non-shared ones scoring lower. The study found 4.5% to 5% of naive CD4 clonotypes shared across a few donors.

Partitioning of CD4+ cells yielded a CD45RA+ naive subset and a CD45RA-negative memory subset. Only in-frame clones appear in the TCRdb table, and some are missing; sequencing was by immunoSEQ multiplex PCR. Of under 1,100,000 clones listed, 78% were seen once; the top ten hold more than 0.55%. Sequencing was performed on memory CD4+ T cells from PBMCs. Subset given: CD45RA-negative fraction. The clonotype comes from a man younger than 30 in good health. Some clones in this sample may be carry-over from other donors' samples. V and J are TRBV7-3 and TRBJ2-7, with D uncertain. The CDR3 reads CASSLTASSYEQYF. In nucleotides, the CDR3 is TGTGCCAGCAGCTTAACAGCTAGCTCCTACGAGCAGTACTTC.